The present TCR beta chain was sequenced within a study of T-cell reconstitution after alpha-beta-depleted transplantation in children. Preparing the TCRbeta library involved the use of unique molecular identifiers. MiXCR was run by TCRdb on the PCR reads, yielding one entry per CDR3 protein. The table lists about 230,000 distinct CDR3 sequences, around 9.7% of them singletons, with roughly 5.1% in the top ten. The CDR3 loop spans 11 amino acids. Deletions cut 7 bases from V and 9 bases from J, with 10 bases between. CDR1 MDHEN and CDR2 SYDVKM come from the germline V gene. At least ten counts were recorded for this clonotype.

Material: PBMCs from the stem cell graft donor, obtained from the stem cell graft. The receptor was derived from a human donor who donated a stem cell graft to a child with SCID. This chain joins TRBV28 and TRBJ2-1, with D possibly matching TRBD1 (6 bases). The CDR3 is CASIGGSEQFF. The CDR3, as DNA: TGTGCCAGCATTGGGGGCAGTGAGCAGTTCTTC.